This T cell receptor beta chain comes out of a study of blood T cells in healthy people across ages. PCR was performed a second time for roughly 7 to 11 cycles using a sample-barcoded 5' primer and a J-beta primer mix. MiXCR, applied by TCRdb to the 5' RACE reads, yields one record per CDR3 protein. The sample has about 640,000 distinct CDR3 sequences, about 54% seen once. A note on this clonotype: The antigen is undetermined.

V was clipped by 5 bases and J by 7 bases, with 15 bases between them. CDR3 length: 14 residues. Per germline, CDR1 MNHEY and CDR2 SMNVEV (reference sequence). The study's findings and limits: Estimates of diversity drawn from one million T cells were considered underestimates.

The sample comprised blood. This sequence joins TRBV27 and TRBJ2-4, with a tentative D call TRBD2 (6 bases). This receptor was obtained from a man aged 55 to 70 in good health. CDR3 DNA: TGTGCCAGCAGTCCTCGGGGGAGGTTTAACATTCAGTACTTC. Translation: CASSPRGRFNIQYF.